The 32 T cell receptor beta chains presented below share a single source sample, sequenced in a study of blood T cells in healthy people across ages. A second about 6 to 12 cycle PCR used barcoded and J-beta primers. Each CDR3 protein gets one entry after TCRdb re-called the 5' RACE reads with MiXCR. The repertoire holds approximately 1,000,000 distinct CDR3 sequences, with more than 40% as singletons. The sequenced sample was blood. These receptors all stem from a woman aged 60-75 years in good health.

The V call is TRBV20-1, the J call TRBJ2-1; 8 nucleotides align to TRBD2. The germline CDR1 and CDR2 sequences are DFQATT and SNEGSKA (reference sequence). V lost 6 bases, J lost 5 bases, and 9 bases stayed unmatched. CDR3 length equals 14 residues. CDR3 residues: CSASPAGVNNEQFF. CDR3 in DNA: TGCAGTGCCAGCCCAGCGGGAGTCAACAATGAGCAGTTCTTC.

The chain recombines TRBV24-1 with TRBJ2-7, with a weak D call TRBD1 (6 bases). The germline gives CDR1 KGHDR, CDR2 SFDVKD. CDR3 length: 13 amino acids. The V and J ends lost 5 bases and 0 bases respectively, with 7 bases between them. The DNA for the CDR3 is TGTGCCACCAGTGGACAGGCCTCCTACGAGCAGTACTTC. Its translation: CATSGQASYEQYF.

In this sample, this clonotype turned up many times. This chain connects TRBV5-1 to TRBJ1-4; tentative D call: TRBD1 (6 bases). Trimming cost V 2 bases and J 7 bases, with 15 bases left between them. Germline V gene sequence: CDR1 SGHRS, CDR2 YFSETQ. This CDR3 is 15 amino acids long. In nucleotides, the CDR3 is TGCGCCAGCAGCTTCTCGGGGGGCCAGGGTGAAAAACTGTTTTTT. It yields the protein CASSFSGGQGEKLFF.

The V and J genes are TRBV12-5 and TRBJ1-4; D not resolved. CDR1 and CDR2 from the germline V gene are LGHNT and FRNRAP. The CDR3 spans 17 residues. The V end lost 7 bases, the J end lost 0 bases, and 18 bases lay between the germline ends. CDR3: CASAKFLGRATNEKLFF. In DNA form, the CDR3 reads TGTGCTAGTGCCAAGTTTCTGGGAAGGGCAACTAATGAAAAACTGTTTTTT.

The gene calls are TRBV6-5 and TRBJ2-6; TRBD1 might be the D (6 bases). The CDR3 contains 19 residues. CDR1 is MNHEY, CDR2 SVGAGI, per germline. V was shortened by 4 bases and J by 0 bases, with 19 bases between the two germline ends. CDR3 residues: CASSSGSTGDHSGANVLTF. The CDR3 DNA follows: TGTGCCAGCAGTTCCGGATCGACAGGAGACCACTCTGGGGCCAACGTCCTGACTTTC.

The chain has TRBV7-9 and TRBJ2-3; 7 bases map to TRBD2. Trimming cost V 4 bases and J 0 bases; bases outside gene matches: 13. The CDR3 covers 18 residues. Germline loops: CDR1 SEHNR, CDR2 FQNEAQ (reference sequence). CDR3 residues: CASSSTSAPHSSTDTQYF. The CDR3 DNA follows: TGTGCCAGCAGCTCAACTAGCGCCCCACACTCTAGCACAGATACGCAGTATTTT. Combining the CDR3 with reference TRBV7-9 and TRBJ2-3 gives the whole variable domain DTGVSQNPRHKITKRGQNVTFRCDPISEHNRLYWYRQTLGQGPEFLTYFQNEAQLEKSRLLSDRFSAERPKGSFSTLEIQRTEQGDSAMYLCASSSTSAPHSSTDTQYFGPGTRLTVL.

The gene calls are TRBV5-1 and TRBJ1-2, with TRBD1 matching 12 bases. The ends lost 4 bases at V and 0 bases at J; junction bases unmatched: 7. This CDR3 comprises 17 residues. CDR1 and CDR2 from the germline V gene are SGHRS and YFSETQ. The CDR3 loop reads CASSTGTGGNANYGYTF. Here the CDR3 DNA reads TGCGCCAGCAGCACCGGGACAGGGGGCAACGCTAACTATGGCTACACCTTC.

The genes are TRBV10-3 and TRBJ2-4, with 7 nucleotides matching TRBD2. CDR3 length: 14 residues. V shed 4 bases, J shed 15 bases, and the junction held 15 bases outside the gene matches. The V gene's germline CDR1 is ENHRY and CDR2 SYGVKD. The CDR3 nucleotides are TGTGCCATCAGTGCCGGATTAGCGGGCTACGAGCGGTACTTC. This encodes CAISAGLAGYERYF.

The CDR3 coding sequence is TGTGCCACCAGCAGAGATCTGACAAGAGTAGGAAGGAACAATGAGCAGTTCTTC. Translating gives CATSRDLTRVGRNNEQFF. This chain connects TRBV15 to TRBJ2-1; D call uncertain. The V gene lost 0 bases and the J gene lost 5 bases, with 20 bases spanning the gap. The CDR3 extends over 18 amino acids. The germline gives CDR1 LNHNV, CDR2 YYDKDF (reference sequence).

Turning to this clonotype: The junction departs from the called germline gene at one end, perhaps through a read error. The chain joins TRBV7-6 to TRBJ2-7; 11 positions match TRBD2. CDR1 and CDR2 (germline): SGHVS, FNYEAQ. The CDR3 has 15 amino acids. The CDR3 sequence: CASSLRTSGSYGQYF. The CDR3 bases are TGTGCCAGCAGCCTCCGGACTAGCGGGTCCTACGGGCAGTACTTC.

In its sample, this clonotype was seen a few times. The CDR3 coding sequence is TGTGCCAGCAGCCAAGAACAGGGGTTCCGGCAGCCCCAGCATTTT. Translation gives CASSQEQGFRQPQHF. J is TRBJ1-5 and V is TRBV3-1, with 7 bases fitting TRBD1. J lost 7 bases, V lost 0 bases, and 6 bases had no gene match. The CDR3 runs 15 residues. Per germline, CDR1 LGHDT and CDR2 YNNKEL (reference sequence).

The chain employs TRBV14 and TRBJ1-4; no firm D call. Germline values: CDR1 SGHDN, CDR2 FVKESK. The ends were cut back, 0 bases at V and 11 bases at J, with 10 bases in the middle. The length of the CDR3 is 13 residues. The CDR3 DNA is TGTGCCAGCAGCCAAGATTTTGGCAACAAACTGTTTTTT. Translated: CASSQDFGNKLFF.

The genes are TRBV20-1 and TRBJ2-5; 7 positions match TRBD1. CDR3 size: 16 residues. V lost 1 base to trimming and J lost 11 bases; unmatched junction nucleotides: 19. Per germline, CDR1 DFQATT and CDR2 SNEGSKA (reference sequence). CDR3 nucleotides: TGCAGTGCTAGAGTTCAGGGGGATATCGCCAACAATGAGCAGTACTTC. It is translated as CSARVQGDIANNEQYF.

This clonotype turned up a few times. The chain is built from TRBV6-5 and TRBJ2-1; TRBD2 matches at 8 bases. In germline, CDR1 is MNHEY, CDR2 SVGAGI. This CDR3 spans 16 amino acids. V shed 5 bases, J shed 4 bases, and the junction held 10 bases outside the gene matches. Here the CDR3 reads CASSRAGLAGYNEQFF. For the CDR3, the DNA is TGTGCCAGCAGTCGCGCTGGGCTAGCGGGTTACAATGAGCAGTTCTTC.

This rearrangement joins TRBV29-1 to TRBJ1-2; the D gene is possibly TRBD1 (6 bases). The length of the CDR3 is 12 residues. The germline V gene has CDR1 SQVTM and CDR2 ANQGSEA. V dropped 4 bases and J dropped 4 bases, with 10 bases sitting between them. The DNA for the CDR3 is TGCAGCGTTGGGAGACAGGCCTATGGCTACACCTTC. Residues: CSVGRQAYGYTF.

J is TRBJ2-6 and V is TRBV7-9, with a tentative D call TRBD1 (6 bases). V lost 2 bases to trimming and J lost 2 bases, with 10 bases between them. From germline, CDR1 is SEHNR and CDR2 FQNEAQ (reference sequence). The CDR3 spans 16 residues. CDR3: CASSLPRGAGANVLTF. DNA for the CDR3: TGTGCCAGCAGCTTACCCAGGGGAGCTGGGGCCAACGTCCTGACTTTC. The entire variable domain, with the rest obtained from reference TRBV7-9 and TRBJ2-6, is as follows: DTGVSQNPRHKITKRGQNVTFRCDPISEHNRLYWYRQTLGQGPEFLTYFQNEAQLEKSRLLSDRFSAERPKGSFSTLEIQRTEQGDSAMYLCASSLPRGAGANVLTFGAGSRLTVL.

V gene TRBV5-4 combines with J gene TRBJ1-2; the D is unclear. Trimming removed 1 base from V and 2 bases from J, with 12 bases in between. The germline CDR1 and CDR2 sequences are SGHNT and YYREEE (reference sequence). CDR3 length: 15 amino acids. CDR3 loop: CASSLLALPNYGYTF. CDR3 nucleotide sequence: TGTGCCAGCAGCTTGTTAGCCTTACCCAACTATGGCTACACCTTC.

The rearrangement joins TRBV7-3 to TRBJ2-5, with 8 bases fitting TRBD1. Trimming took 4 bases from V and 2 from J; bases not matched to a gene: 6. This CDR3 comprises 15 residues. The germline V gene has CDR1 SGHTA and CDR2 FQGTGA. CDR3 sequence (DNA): TGTGCCAGCAGCTCCCACGGGACAGGACAAGAGACCCAGTACTTC. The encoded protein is CASSSHGTGQETQYF.

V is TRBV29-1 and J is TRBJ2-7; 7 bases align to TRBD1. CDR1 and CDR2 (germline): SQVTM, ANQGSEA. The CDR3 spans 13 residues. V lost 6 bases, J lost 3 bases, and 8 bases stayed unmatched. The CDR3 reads CSVYQGDYYEQYF. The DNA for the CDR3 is TGCAGCGTATATCAGGGGGATTACTACGAGCAGTACTTC.

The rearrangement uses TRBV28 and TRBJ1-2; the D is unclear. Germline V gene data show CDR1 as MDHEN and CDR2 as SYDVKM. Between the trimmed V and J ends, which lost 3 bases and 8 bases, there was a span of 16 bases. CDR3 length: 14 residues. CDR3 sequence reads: CASSFENWEMGYTF. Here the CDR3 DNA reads TGTGCCAGCAGTTTTGAGAATTGGGAGATGGGCTACACCTTC.

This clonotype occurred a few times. The CDR3 nucleotides read TGTGCCAGCAGCCAAGAAAGCAACCTAGCGGGAGTCACAGATACGCAGTATTTT. Translated, it gives CASSQESNLAGVTDTQYF. The rearrangement joins TRBV14 to TRBJ2-3; 10 positions match TRBD2. CDR3 size: 18 residues. Germline lookup yields CDR1 SGHDN and CDR2 FVKESK. The V and J ends lost 0 bases and 2 bases, in that order; junction bases with no gene match: 8.

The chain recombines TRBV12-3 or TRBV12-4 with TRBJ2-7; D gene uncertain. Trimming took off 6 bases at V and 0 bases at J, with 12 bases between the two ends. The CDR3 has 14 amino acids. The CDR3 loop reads CASRPRISSYEQYF. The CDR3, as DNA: TGTGCCAGCAGGCCCAGGATTAGCTCCTACGAGCAGTACTTC.

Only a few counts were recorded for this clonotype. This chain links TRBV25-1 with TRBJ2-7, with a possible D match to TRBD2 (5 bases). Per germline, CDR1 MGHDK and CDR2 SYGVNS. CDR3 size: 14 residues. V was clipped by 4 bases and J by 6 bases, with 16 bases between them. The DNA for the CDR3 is TGTGCCAGCAGTGGGGCGGGCGGGCACTTCGAGCAGTACTTC. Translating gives CASSGAGGHFEQYF.

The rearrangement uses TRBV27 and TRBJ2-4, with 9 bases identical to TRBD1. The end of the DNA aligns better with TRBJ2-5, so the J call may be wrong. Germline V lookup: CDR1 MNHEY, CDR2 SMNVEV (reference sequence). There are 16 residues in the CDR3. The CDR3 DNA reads TGTGCCAGCAGTTTATTTGGACAGGGGATAAGTGAGACCCAGTACTTC. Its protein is CASSLFGQGISETQYF.

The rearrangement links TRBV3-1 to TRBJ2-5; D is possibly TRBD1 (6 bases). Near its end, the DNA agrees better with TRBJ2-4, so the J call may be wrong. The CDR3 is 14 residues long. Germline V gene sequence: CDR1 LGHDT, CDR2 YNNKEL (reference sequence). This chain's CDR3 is CASSQARGKNIQYF. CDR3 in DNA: TGTGCCAGCAGCCAAGCCAGGGGCAAAAACATTCAGTACTTC.

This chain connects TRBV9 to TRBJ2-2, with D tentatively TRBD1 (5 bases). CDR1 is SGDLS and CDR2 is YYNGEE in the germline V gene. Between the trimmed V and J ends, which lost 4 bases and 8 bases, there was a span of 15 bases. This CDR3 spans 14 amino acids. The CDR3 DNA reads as TGTGCCAGCAGCCTTGGGGCTGCACCGGGGGAGCTGTTTTTT. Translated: CASSLGAAPGELFF.

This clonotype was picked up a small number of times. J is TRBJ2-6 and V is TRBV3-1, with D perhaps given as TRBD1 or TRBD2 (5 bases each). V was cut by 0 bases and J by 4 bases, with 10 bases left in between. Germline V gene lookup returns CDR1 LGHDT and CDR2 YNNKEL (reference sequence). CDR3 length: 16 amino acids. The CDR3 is CASSQDGGSGANVLTF. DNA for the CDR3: TGTGCCAGCAGCCAAGATGGGGGTTCCGGGGCCAACGTCCTGACTTTC.

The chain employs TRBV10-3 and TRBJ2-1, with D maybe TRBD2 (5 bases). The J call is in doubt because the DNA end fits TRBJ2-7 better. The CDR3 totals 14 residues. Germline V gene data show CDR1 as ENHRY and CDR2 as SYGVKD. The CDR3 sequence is CAIGQRINYNEQYF. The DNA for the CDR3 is TGTGCCATCGGTCAGCGGATAAACTACAATGAGCAGTACTTC.

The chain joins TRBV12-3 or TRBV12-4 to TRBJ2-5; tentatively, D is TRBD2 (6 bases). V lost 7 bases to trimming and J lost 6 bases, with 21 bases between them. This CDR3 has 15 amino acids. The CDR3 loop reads CASTLSGSGGKTQYF. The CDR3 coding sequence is TGTGCCAGCACCCTTAGCGGAAGTGGGGGAAAGACCCAGTACTTC.

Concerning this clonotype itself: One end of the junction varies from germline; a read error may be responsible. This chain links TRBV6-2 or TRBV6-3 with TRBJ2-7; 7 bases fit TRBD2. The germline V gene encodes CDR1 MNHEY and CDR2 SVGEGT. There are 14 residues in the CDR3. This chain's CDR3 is CASSYPGLTYEHYF. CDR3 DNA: TGTGCCAGCAGTTATCCGGGACTAACCTACGAGCATTACTTC.

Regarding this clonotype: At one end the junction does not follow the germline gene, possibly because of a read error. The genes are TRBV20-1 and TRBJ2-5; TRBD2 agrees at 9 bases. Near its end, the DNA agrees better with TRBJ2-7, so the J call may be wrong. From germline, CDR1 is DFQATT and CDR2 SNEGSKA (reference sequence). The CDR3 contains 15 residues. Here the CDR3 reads CSVRGGREGNYEQYF. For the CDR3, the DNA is TGCAGTGTTAGAGGTGGGCGGGAGGGCAACTACGAGCAGTACTTC.

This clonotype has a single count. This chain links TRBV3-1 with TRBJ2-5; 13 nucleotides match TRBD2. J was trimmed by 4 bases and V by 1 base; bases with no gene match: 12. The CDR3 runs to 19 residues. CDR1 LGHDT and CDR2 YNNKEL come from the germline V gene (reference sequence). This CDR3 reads CASSQAGLAGPLGGETQYF. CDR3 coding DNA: TGTGCCAGCAGCCAAGCGGGACTAGCGGGACCCCTCGGTGGAGAGACCCAGTACTTC.